This T cell receptor (beta chain) was observed in a study of T cells in tuberculosis. As for the study in general: In South Africa, adults with active tuberculosis were compared with IGRA-negative and latently infected IGRA-positive adolescents.

Time point described: new active TB diagnosis, blood taken before or within 7 days of starting treatment. Tuberculosis was confirmed by positive sputum smear and/or M. tuberculosis culture. Method: immunoSEQ multiplex PCR; TCRdb's copy keeps in-frame clones and lacks some. Here the sample spans fewer than 35,000 clones, more than 75% being singletons. CDR3 length: 14 amino acids. After removal of 8 bases from V and 7 bases from J, the junction contained 11 bases not matched to a gene. Germline-derived CDR1 and CDR2 are MNHEY and SVGAGI. The sequenced sample was PBMCs, obtained at tuberculosis diagnosis. The clonotype originates from an adult with tuberculosis. The chain uses TRBV6-5 and TRBJ2-1, with TRBD1 identical over 7 bases. The CDR3 here is CASRDRVVRNEQFF. DNA of the CDR3: TGTGCCAGCCGGGACAGAGTTGTTAGGAATGAGCAGTTCTTC.